This TCR beta chain was documented in a study of metastatic and nonmetastatic thyroid tumors (dated by TCRdb to 2019 to 2021). Background for the entire study: Repertoires were compared across peripheral blood and tumor or nodule tissue samples from malignant and benign thyroid patients.

What the research found in general, with its limitations: In both blood and tumor samples, TCR beta diversity was reported to be significantly higher in malignant tumors than in benign nodules.

The germline V end is reduced by 5 bases and the J end by 5 bases; junction bases left unmatched: 10. From cysteine to phenylalanine, the CDR3 is 16 amino acids long. The CDR3 DNA has 48 bases and is translated from base 1. According to the germline V gene (reference sequence), CDR1 reads MNHEY and CDR2 reads SMNVEV. None of the patients had been given any treatment before thyroid surgery. The study retrospectively analysed patient clinical samples collected from about 2011 to 2018 using T-cell receptor beta sequencing. Library preparation was by PCR. These reads were obtained on an Illumina HiSeq 4000. High-throughput sequencing was used to profile the CDR3 region of the TCR beta-chain in every patient. As for how the authors treated the data: A classifier to discriminate distant-metastatic papillary thyroid cancer patients was built from CDR3 differences across clinicopathological groups. The Shannon index was used to assess repertoire diversity, and the Morisita-Horn index was used to assess tumor-blood repertoire similarity. TCRdb ran its own pipeline on the public reads, namely fastp trimming at Q25 and MiXCR clone calling, and kept in-frame beta chains. TCRdb's processing, not the authors' own work, is the source of the V and J calls. The sample includes roughly 58,000 clones, with about 4% observed a single time. The ten largest clones take up about a fifth of the sample.

This clone was detected many times. The target of this receptor is not known. Base qualities are missing; no much larger clone stands one base away. The chain is assembled from TRBV27 and TRBJ2-3, with 10 bases in between that match TRBD2. The TCR sequence derives from a female donor with papillary thyroid cancer or a benign thyroid nodule (not recorded which). Some clones in this sample may be carry-over from other donors' samples. The specimen was blood. Here the CDR3 is given as CASSPLTWTSGDTQYF. The sequence in DNA is TGTGCCAGCAGTCCACTCACCTGGACTAGCGGAGATACGCAGTATTTT.